What follows are 10 T cell receptor beta chains derived from one specimen sequenced in a study of CD8+ T cells in alopecia areata. cDNA serving as the sequencing template came from extracted, reverse transcribed RNA. Only in-frame clones appear in the TCRdb table, and some are missing; sequencing was by immunoSEQ multiplex PCR. The table lists some 110,000 clones, 55% to 80% of them singletons, with approximately 2.8% in the top ten. Sequencing was carried out using CD4+ T cells sorted from blood. All receptors derive from a human donor in good health.

This clone has a handful of counts. The genes are TRBV29-1 and TRBJ1-6; no clear D gene. Germline V gives CDR1 SQVTM, CDR2 ANQGSEA. V was clipped by 4 bases and J by 7 bases, with 11 bases between them. This CDR3 is 13 amino acids long. CDR3 nucleotide sequence: TGCAGCGTTGGGGGTTTTGGGAATTCACCCCTCCACTTT. This gives the protein CSVGGFGNSPLHF.

Written as DNA, the CDR3 is TGTGCCACCGCTGGCGGGGGGAACCAAGAGACCCAGTACTTC. Protein: CATAGGGNQETQYF. The chain uses TRBV15 and TRBJ2-5; 8 nucleotides align to TRBD2. Per germline, CDR1 LNHNV and CDR2 YYDKDF (reference sequence). Unmatched junction bases numbered 5, after V lost 8 bases and J lost 0 bases. The length of the CDR3 is 14 residues.

The rearrangement joins TRBV14 to TRBJ2-2; D is perhaps TRBD1 or TRBD2 (6 bases each). The CDR3 runs to 15 residues. Germline loops: CDR1 SGHDN, CDR2 FVKESK. Trimming took 4 bases from V and 7 from J, leaving 16 bases between them. This CDR3 reads CASSLIGGLLGELFF. The CDR3, as DNA: TGTGCCAGCAGCCTCATAGGGGGGCTTCTCGGGGAGCTGTTTTTT.

CDR3 region: CASSLNPVSYNEQFF. CDR3 DNA: TGTGCCAGCAGCCTCAATCCCGTATCCTACAATGAGCAGTTCTTC. V usage is TRBV11-2 and J usage is TRBJ2-1, with D unclear. The CDR3 has 15 amino acids. The ends were cut back, 5 bases at V and 1 base at J, with 12 bases in the middle. Per germline, CDR1 SGHAT and CDR2 FQNNGV.

The chain recombines TRBV27 with TRBJ1-6, with 10 nucleotides matching TRBD1. In germline, CDR1 is MNHEY, CDR2 SMNVEV (reference sequence). The CDR3 is 19 residues long. V shed 5 bases, J shed 2 bases, and the junction held 12 bases outside the gene matches. The CDR3 nucleotides read TGTGCCAGCAGTCGCCAACCGGACAGGGGGGGTACCTATAATTCACCCCTCCACTTT. Protein product: CASSRQPDRGGTYNSPLHF.

The V gene is TRBV20-1, the J gene TRBJ2-7; D unclear. Trimming left V 4 bases short and J 3 bases short, with 4 bases between. Germline V gene sequence: CDR1 DFQATT, CDR2 SNEGSKA (reference sequence). The CDR3 consists of 10 residues. The CDR3 reads CSATNYEQYF. The DNA for the CDR3 is TGCAGTGCTACTAACTACGAGCAGTACTTC.

The sample holds a few counts of this clone. The rearrangement joins TRBV2 to TRBJ2-3; 7 bases are a match to TRBD1. The J segment lost 5 bases and the V segment lost 6 bases, leaving 8 bases of the junction unmatched. In germline, CDR1 is SNHLY, CDR2 FYNNEI. The CDR3 is made up of 14 amino acids. The CDR3 DNA sequence: TGTGCCAGCAGCTCTAACAGGGGCGGAGATACGCAGTATTTT. Amino acid sequence: CASSSNRGGDTQYF.

Here the CDR3 reads CASSAGTGQRLGGYTF. CDR3 sequence (DNA): TGTGCCAGCAGCGCAGGAACGGGACAGCGGTTGGGGGGCTACACCTTC. The chain links TRBV7-2 to TRBJ1-2; TRBD1 aligns across 7 bases. In germline, CDR1 is SGHTA, CDR2 FQGNSA. V trimming: 5 bases; J trimming: 8 bases; junction bases outside the gene matches: 17. The length of the CDR3 is 16 residues.

The chain has TRBV2 and TRBJ1-3; D remains ambiguous. Trimming took off 8 bases at V and 0 bases at J, with 8 bases between the two ends. This CDR3 region has 13 residues. Germline V gene lookup returns CDR1 SNHLY and CDR2 FYNNEI. CDR3 residues: CASSKSSGNTIYF. The CDR3 DNA reads TGTGCCAGCTCAAAGAGCTCTGGAAACACCATATATTTT. Full variable domain (remainder filled in from reference TRBV2 and TRBJ1-3): EPEVTQTPSHQVTQMGQEVILRCVPISNHLYFYWYRQILGQKVEFLVSFYNNEISEKSEIFDDQFSVERPDGSNFTLKIRSTKLEDSAMYFCASSKSSGNTIYFGEGSWLTVV.

This clone showed up just a few times. Different DNA sequences within this sample yield the same CDR3. The CDR3 bases are TGTGCCAGCAGCCAAGATAGGGAGACCCAGTACTTC. Amino acids: CASSQDRETQYF. The J gene is TRBJ2-5, the V gene TRBV4-2; the D is unclear. Germline-derived CDR1 and CDR2 are LGHNA and YNFKEQ. The CDR3 is 12 residues long. The V end lost 0 bases, the J end lost 5 bases, and 4 bases lay between the germline ends.